This TCR beta chain appears in the sequencing data of a study of T cells in Graves' hyperthyroidism and ophthalmopathy. Study-wide results and limits: Blood also showed most of the thyroid clonotypes that were expanded above 0.001.

Germline lookup yields CDR1 DFQATT and CDR2 SNEGSKA (reference sequence). Trimming removed 1 base from V and 10 bases from J, with 11 bases in between. The CDR3 totals 13 residues. Graves' hyperthyroidism without ophthalmopathy progression within 18 months was termed stable. Each diagnosis drew on symptoms, thyroxine, TRAb, thyroid ultrasound and orbital computed tomography findings. PBMCs stemmed from approximately 10 ml fresh peripheral blood. TCR beta CDR3 regions were amplified from RNA transcripts. A first-round RT-PCR of the TCR CDR3 used the HTBI primer set. TCRdb independently ran MiXCR on the multiplex PCR reads; one entry per CDR3 protein. This sample has about 360,000 distinct CDR3 sequences, with over 15% found just once. Many counts were recorded for this clonotype. Its specificity is unknown.

The chain carries TRBV20-1 and TRBJ1-6, with unresolved D. The sequenced sample was blood. The clonotype comes from a woman aged 18-29 years with Graves' hyperthyroidism. Here the CDR3 reads CSARVPVSSPLHF. The DNA for the CDR3 is TGCAGTGCTAGAGTTCCGGTTTCCTCACCCCTCCACTTT.